The present entry profiles one T cell receptor beta chain with its context. Its cognate antigen is unknown. This table comes from immunoSEQ multiplex PCR, and its TCRdb copy is limited to in-frame clones, with some not included. This sample yields tens of thousands of clones, of which more than 65% are seen a single time; less than 5.5% belongs to the top ten. Time point denoted: baseline, week 1 (first vaccination visit). Noted treatment: pre-vaccination baseline after standard-of-care therapy. This sample stems from a study of a mutant IDH1 vaccine in newly diagnosed glioma. CDR3 length equals 13 residues. Germline assignment: CDR1 SGHRS and CDR2 YFSETQ. Trimming took off 1 base at V and 8 bases at J, with 9 bases between the two ends. Study-wide results and limits: Of the patients, 80% to 95% had vaccine-induced immune responses.

The chain is built from TRBV5-1 and TRBJ1-4; D is unresolved. The sequence was obtained from a man in his forties with glioma. Some clones in this sample may be carry-over from other donors' samples. The sequencing here drew on PBMCs, taken from a glioma patient treated with radiotherapy, temozolomide or both. The CDR3 sequence: CASSLRRGEKLFF. CDR3 DNA: TGCGCCAGCAGCTTGAGACGAGGGGAAAAACTGTTTTTT. Full variable domain (rest looked up from reference TRBV5-1 and TRBJ1-4): KAGVTQTPRYLIKTRGQQVTLSCSPISGHRSVSWYQQTPGQGLQFLFEYFSETQRNKGNFPGRFSGRQFSNSRSEMNVSTLELGDSALYLCASSLRRGEKLFFGSGTQLSVL.